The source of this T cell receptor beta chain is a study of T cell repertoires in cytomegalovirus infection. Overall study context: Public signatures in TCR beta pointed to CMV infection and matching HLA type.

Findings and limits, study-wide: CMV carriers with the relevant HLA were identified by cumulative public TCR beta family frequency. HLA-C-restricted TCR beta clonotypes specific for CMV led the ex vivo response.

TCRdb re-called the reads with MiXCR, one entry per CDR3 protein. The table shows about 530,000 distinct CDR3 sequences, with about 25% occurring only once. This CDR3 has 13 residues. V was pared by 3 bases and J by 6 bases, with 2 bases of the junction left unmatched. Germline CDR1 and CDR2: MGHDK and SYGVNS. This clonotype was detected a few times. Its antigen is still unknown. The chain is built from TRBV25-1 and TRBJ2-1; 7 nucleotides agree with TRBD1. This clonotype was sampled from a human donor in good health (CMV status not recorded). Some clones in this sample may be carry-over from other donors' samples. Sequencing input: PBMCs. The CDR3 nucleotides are TGTGCCAGCAGTGAGGGACAGAGCAATGAGCAGTTCTTC. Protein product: CASSEGQSNEQFF.